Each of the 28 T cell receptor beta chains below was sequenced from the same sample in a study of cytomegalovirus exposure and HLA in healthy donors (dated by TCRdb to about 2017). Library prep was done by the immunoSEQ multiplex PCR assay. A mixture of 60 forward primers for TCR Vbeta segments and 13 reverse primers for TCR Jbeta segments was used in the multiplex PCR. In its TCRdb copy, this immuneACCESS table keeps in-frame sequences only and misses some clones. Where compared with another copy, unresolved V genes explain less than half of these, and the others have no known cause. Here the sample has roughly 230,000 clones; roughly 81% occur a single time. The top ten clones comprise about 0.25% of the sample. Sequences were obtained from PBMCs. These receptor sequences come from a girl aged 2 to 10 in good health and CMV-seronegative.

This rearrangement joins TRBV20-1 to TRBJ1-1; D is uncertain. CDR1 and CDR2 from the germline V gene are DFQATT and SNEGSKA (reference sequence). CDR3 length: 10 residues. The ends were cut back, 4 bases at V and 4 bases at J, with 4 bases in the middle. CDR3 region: CSATFTEAFF. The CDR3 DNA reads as TGCAGTGCTACATTCACTGAAGCTTTCTTT.

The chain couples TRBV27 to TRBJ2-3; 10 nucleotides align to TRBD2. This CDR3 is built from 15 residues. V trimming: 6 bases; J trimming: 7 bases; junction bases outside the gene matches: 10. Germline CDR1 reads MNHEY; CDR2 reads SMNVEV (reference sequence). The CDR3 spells CASRASGGAFYTQYF. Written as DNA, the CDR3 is TGTGCCAGCAGGGCGAGCGGGGGGGCCTTTTATACGCAGTATTTT.

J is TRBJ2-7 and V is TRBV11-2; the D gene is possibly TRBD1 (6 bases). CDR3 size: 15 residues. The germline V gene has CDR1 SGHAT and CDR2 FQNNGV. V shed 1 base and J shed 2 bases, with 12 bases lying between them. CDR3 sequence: CASSLGSGAPYEQYF. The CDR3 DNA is TGTGCCAGCAGCTTAGGGTCAGGGGCTCCCTACGAGCAGTACTTC.

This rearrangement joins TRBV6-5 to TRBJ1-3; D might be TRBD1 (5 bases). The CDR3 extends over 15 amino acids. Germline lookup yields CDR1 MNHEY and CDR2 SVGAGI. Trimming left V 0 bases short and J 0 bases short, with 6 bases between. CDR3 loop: CASSYSDISGNTIYF. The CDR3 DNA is TGTGCCAGCAGTTACTCGGACATCTCTGGAAACACCATATATTTT.

The CDR3: CAWSVGQGDQPQHF. CDR3 in DNA: TGTGCCTGGAGTGTGGGACAGGGGGATCAGCCCCAGCATTTT. The rearrangement uses TRBV30 and TRBJ1-5, with 11 bases that match TRBD1. V shed 0 bases, J shed 5 bases, and the junction held 0 bases outside the gene matches. The germline CDR1 and CDR2 sequences are GTSNPN and SVGIG (reference sequence). The CDR3 length is 14 residues.

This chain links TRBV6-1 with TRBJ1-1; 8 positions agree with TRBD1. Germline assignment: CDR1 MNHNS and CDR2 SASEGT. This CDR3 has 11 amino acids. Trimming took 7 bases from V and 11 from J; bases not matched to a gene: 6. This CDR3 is CASMGQVSAFF. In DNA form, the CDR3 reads TGTGCCAGCATGGGACAGGTTTCGGCTTTCTTT.

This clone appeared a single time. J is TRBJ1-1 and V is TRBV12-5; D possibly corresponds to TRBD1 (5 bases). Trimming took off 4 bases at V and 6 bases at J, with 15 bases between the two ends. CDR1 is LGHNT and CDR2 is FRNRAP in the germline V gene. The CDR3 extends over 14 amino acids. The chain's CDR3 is CASGSPRRGAEAFF. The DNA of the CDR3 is TGTGCTAGTGGTTCCCCCCGACGGGGGGCTGAAGCTTTCTTT.

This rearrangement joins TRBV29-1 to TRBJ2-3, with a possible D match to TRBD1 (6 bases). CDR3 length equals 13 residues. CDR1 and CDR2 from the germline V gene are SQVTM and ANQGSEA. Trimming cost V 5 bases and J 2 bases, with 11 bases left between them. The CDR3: CSVQGFDTDTQYF. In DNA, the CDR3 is TGCAGCGTTCAGGGGTTCGACACAGATACGCAGTATTTT.

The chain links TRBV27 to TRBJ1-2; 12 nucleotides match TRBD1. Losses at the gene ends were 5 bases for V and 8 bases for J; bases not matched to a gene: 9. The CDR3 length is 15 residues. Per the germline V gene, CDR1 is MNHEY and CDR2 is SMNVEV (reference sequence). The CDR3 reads CASSARGQGAKGYTF. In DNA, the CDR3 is TGTGCCAGCAGTGCACGGGGACAGGGGGCGAAAGGCTACACCTTC.

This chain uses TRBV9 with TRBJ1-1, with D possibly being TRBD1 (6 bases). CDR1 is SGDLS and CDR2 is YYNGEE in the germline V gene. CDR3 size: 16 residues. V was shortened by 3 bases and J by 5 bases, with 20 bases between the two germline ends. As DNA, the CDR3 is TGTGCCAGCAGCGAACTTAGCAGGGGTTTTGGTACTGAAGCTTTCTTT. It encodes CASSELSRGFGTEAFF.

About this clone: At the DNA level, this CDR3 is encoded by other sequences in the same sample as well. CDR3 sequence: CAWSRDSPYEQYF. CDR3 DNA sequence: TGTGCCTGGAGTAGGGACAGCCCCTACGAGCAGTACTTC. V and J are TRBV30 and TRBJ2-7; TRBD1 matches at 7 bases. The V segment lost 2 bases and the J segment 2 bases; nucleotides outside the gene matches: 3. The CDR3 loop spans 13 amino acids. The germline CDR1 and CDR2 sequences are GTSNPN and SVGIG (reference sequence).

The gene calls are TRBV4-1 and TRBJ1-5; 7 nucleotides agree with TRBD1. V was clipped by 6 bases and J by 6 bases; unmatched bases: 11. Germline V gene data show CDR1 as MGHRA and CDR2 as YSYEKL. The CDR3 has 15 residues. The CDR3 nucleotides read TGCGCCAGCAGTCCCCGGACAGGACCGGGTCAGCCCCAGCATTTT. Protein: CASSPRTGPGQPQHF.

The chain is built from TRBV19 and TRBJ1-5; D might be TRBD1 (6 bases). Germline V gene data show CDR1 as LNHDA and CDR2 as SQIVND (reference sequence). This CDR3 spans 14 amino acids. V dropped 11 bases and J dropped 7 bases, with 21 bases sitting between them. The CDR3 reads CAGGASPGPQPQHF. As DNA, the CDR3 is TGTGCCGGGGGGGCAAGTCCAGGGCCCCAGCCCCAGCATTTT.

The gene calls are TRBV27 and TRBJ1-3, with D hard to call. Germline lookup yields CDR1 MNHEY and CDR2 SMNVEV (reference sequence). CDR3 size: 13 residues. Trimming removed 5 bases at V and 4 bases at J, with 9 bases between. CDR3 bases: TGTGCCAGCAGTCTCCAGGTCGGAAACACCATATATTTT. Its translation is CASSLQVGNTIYF.

CDR3 sequence reads: CASSLAPGQLYEQYF. CDR3 DNA sequence: TGCGCCAGCAGCTTGGCACCGGGACAGCTTTACGAGCAGTACTTC. The chain combines TRBV5-1 with TRBJ2-7; 7 bases line up with TRBD1. Germline CDR1 is SGHRS and CDR2 is YFSETQ. The CDR3 is 15 amino acids. The ends lost 0 bases at V and 4 bases at J; junction bases unmatched: 7. The entire variable domain, with the rest obtained from reference TRBV5-1 and TRBJ2-7, is as follows: KAGVTQTPRYLIKTRGQQVTLSCSPISGHRSVSWYQQTPGQGLQFLFEYFSETQRNKGNFPGRFSGRQFSNSRSEMNVSTLELGDSALYLCASSLAPGQLYEQYFGPGTRLTVT.

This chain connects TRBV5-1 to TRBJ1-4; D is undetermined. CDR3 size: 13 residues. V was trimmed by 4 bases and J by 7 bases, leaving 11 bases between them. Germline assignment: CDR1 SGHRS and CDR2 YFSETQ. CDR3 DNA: TGCGCCAGCAGCCGGGAAAGACGTGAAAAACTGTTTTTT. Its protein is CASSRERREKLFF. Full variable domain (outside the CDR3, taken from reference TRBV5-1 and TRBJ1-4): KAGVTQTPRYLIKTRGQQVTLSCSPISGHRSVSWYQQTPGQGLQFLFEYFSETQRNKGNFPGRFSGRQFSNSRSEMNVSTLELGDSALYLCASSRERREKLFFGSGTQLSVL.

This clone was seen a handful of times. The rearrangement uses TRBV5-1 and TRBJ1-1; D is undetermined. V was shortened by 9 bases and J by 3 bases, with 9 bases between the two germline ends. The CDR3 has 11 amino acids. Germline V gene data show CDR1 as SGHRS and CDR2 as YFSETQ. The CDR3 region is CATSFHTEAFF. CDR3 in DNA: TGCGCCACTTCGTTCCACACTGAAGCTTTCTTT.

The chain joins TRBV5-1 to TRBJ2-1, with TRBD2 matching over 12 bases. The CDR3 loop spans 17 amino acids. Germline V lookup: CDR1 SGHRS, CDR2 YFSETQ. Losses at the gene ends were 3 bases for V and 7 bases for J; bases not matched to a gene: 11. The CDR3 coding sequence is TGCGCCAGCAGCTGGCCCCTAGCGGGAGGGCCGAGGAATGAGCAGTTCTTC. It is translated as CASSWPLAGGPRNEQFF.

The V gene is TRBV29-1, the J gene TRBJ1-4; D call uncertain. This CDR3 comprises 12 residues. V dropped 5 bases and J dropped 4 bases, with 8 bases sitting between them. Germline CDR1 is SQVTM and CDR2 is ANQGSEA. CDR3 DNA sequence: TGCAGCGTTCGTCCCCGTAATGAAAAACTGTTTTTT. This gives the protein CSVRPRNEKLFF. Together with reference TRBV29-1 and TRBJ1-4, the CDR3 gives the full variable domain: SAVISQKPSRDICQRGTSLTIQCQVDSQVTMMFWYRQQPGQSLTLIATANQGSEATYESGFVIDKFPISRPNLTFSTLTVSNMSPEDSSIYLCSVRPRNEKLFFGSGTQLSVL.

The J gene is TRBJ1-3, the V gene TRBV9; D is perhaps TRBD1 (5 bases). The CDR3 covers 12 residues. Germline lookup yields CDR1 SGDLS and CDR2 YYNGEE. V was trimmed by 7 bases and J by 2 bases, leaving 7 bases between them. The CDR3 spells CASGGTGNTIYF. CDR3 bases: TGTGCCAGCGGGGGGACTGGAAACACCATATATTTT.

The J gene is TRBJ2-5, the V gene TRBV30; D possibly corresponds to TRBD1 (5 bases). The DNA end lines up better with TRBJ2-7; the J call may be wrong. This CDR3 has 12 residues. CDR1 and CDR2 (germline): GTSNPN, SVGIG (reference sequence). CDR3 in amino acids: CAWSRQLGEQYF. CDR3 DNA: TGTGCCTGGAGCAGACAGTTGGGCGAGCAGTACTTC.

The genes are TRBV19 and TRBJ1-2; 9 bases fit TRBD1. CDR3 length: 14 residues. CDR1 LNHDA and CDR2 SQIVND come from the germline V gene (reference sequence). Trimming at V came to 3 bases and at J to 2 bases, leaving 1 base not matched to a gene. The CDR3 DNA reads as TGTGCCAGTAGTATCGACAGGGGGAACTATGGCTACACCTTC. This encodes CASSIDRGNYGYTF. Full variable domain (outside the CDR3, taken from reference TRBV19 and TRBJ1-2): DGGITQSPKYLFRKEGQNVTLSCEQNLNHDAMYWYRQDPGQGLRLIYYSQIVNDFQKGDIAEGYSVSREKKESFPLTVTSAQKNPTAFYLCASSIDRGNYGYTFGSGTRLTVV.

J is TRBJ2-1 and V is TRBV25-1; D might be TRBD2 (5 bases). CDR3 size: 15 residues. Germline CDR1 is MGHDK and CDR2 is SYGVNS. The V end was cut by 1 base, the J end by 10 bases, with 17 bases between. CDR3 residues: CASSELELGKQEQFF. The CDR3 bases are TGTGCCAGCAGTGAATTGGAACTAGGGAAACAAGAGCAGTTCTTC.

The CDR3 DNA follows: TGTGCCAGCAGCCAGGGACTAGGAAGCACAGATACGCAGTATTTT. As protein: CASSQGLGSTDTQYF. V usage is TRBV5-6 and J usage is TRBJ2-3; 8 bases agree with TRBD2. The germline CDR1 and CDR2 sequences are SGHDT and YYEEEE. The V and J ends lost 4 bases and 0 bases, in that order; junction bases with no gene match: 4. CDR3 length equals 15 residues.

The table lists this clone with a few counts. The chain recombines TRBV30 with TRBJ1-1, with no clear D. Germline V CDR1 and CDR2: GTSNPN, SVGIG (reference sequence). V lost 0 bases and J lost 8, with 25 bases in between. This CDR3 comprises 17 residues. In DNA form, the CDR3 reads TGTGCCTGGAGTGTCCGACTAACGTATCGGGGATCCCTAGAAGCTTTCTTT. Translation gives CAWSVRLTYRGSLEAFF.

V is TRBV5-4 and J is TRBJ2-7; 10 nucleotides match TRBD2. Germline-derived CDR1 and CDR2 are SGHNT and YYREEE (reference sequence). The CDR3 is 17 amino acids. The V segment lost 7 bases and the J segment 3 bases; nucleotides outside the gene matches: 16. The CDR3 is CASRAKLGAGGDYEQYF. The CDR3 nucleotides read TGTGCCAGCCGCGCGAAGTTAGGAGCGGGAGGGGACTACGAGCAGTACTTC.

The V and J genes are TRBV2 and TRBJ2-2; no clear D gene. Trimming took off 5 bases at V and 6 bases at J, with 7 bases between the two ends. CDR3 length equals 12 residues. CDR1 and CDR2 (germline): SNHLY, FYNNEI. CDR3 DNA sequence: TGTGCCAGCAGTACTTATCCCGGGGAGCTGTTTTTT. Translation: CASSTYPGELFF. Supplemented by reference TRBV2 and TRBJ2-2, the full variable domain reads EPEVTQTPSHQVTQMGQEVILRCVPISNHLYFYWYRQILGQKVEFLVSFYNNEISEKSEIFDDQFSVERPDGSNFTLKIRSTKLEDSAMYFCASSTYPGELFFGEGSRLTVL.

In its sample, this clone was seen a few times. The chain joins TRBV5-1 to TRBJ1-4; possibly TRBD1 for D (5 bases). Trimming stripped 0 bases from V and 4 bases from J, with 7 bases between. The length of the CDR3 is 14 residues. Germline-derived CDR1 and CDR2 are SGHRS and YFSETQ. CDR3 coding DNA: TGCGCCAGCAGCTTGGGGGGGGTTAATGAAAAACTGTTTTTT. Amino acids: CASSLGGVNEKLFF.